What follows are 23 T cell receptor beta chains derived from one specimen sequenced in a study of tumor and adjacent non-tumor tissue in lung cancer (dated by TCRdb to about 2018). To prepare the library, multiplex PCR was applied. Sequencing took place on an Illumina HiSeq 2500. Following protocols modified from ARM-PCR, the researchers constructed TCRbeta libraries through three rounds of nested PCR with primers (Table S4). The public reads were reanalyzed by TCRdb: fastp trimming at Q25, MiXCR alignment, in-frame beta chains only. Identical CDR3 protein sequences are pooled into one entry, listed with their most common genes and DNA. The table for this sample lists under 140,000 distinct CDR3 sequences; about 80% of them were counted only once. The ten largest clones take up 20% to 25% of the sample. Bulk unsorted tissue served as the source for RNA extraction, and RNA quality was assessed using a NanoDrop ND-1000 and an Agilent 2100.

The sample comprised lung tumor tissue. The receptors were gathered from a man in his 70s with non-small cell lung cancer.

Comment on this clonotype: The conserved final phenylalanine or tryptophan is absent from the CDR3, which likely points to a read error. J is TRBJ2-5 and V is TRBV12-3 or TRBV12-4, with D tentatively TRBD2 (5 bases). CDR3 size: 15 residues. Trimming stripped 6 bases from V and 5 bases from J, with 19 bases between. The CDR3 loop is CASSELVGVVETQYL. In DNA, the CDR3 is TGTGCCAGCAGCGAGCTAGTGGGAGTGGTGGAGACCCAGTACCTC.

The sample holds many counts of this clonotype. The chain has TRBV27 and TRBJ1-4; 9 positions agree with TRBD1. V was clipped by 5 bases and J by 3 bases; unmatched bases: 7. The CDR3 sequence is 16 residues long. Germline lookup yields CDR1 MNHEY and CDR2 SMNVEV (reference sequence). Here the CDR3 reads CASSPGQGRSNEKLFF. The CDR3 DNA follows: TGTGCCAGCAGTCCAGGACAGGGGAGGTCTAATGAAAAACTGTTTTTT.

With regard to this clonotype: Mismatch with germline at one junction end may stem from a read error. This rearrangement joins TRBV20-1 to TRBJ1-5; TRBD1 is a possible D gene (6 bases). This CDR3 comprises 15 residues. Germline V gene data show CDR1 as DFQATT and CDR2 as SNEGSKA (reference sequence). Here the CDR3 DNA reads TGCAGTGCTATAGGCAGGGGCGGGATAAATCAGCCCCAGTACTTT. As protein: CSAIGRGGINQPQYF.

This clonotype was seen ten or more times. The gene calls are TRBV5-1 and TRBJ1-6; no clear D gene. V was clipped by 0 bases and J by 7 bases, with 8 bases between them. Germline V CDR1 and CDR2: SGHRS, YFSETQ. This CDR3 region has 14 residues. The CDR3 DNA is TGCGCCAGCAGCTTGGAACTGTCAAATTCACCCCTCCACTTT. It specifies CASSLELSNSPLHF. Full variable domain (rest looked up from reference TRBV5-1 and TRBJ1-6): KAGVTQTPRYLIKTRGQQVTLSCSPISGHRSVSWYQQTPGQGLQFLFEYFSETQRNKGNFPGRFSGRQFSNSRSEMNVSTLELGDSALYLCASSLELSNSPLHFGNGTRLTVT.

A note on this clonotype: One end of the junction fails to match germline, which may point to a read error. The chain combines TRBV10-3 with TRBJ2-1; maybe TRBD2 (5 bases). Germline assignment: CDR1 ENHRY and CDR2 SYGVKD. The CDR3 extends over 16 amino acids. The CDR3 bases are TGTGCTATCAGTGAAGGTAGGGCGGGCCCCCTCAAAGAGCAGTTCTTC. Amino acid sequence: CAISEGRAGPLKEQFF.

As concerns this clonotype: Compared with germline, one end of the junction differs, possibly owing to a read error. This sequence joins TRBV6-1 and TRBJ2-4; a weak D match, TRBD2 (7 bases). Germline values: CDR1 MNHNS, CDR2 SASEGT. This CDR3 spans 14 amino acids. The CDR3 nucleotides read TGTGCCAGTAGTGAGGATTGGACGGGGGGCACGGAGTACTTC. Protein: CASSEDWTGGTEYF.

Details on this clonotype: Possible read error: a much larger clone is one base away. The rearrangement uses TRBV28 and TRBJ2-5; possible D gene TRBD2, 6 bases. CDR1 is MDHEN and CDR2 is SYDVKM in the germline V gene. This CDR3 region has 14 residues. The CDR3 sequence: CASSTLGGAETQNF. The CDR3 DNA sequence: TGTGCCAGCAGTACTCTGGGAGGCGCAGAGACCCAGAACTTC.

A remark on this clonotype: This may arise from a read error, as a much more abundant clone is one base away. The gene calls are TRBV28 and TRBJ1-6, with TRBD1 identical over 7 bases. CDR3 length: 15 amino acids. In germline, CDR1 is MDHEN, CDR2 SYDVKM. CDR3 nucleotides: TGTGACAGCACAGGCGACAGGGCGGAACGTTCACCCCTCCACTTT. Protein product: CDSTGDRAERSPLHF. Supplemented by reference TRBV28 and TRBJ1-6, the full variable domain reads DVKVTQSSRYLVKRTGEKVFLECVQDMDHENMFWYRQDPGLGLRLIYFSYDVKMKEKGDIPEGYSVSREKKERFSLILESASTNQTSMYLCDSTGDRAERSPLHFGNGTRLTVT.

In its sample, this clonotype was seen a few times. A junction end diverges from the germline sequence, so it may reflect a read error. The CDR3 DNA is TGCGCCAGCAGTGAGTTGACTGGCCAACCCTATGGCTACACGTTC. Translation: CASSELTGQPYGYTF. This chain links TRBV10-1 with TRBJ1-2; D is undetermined. CDR3 length: 15 amino acids. Germline V gives CDR1 WNHNN, CDR2 SYGVQD (reference sequence).

The sample holds a few counts of this clonotype. Germline and junction disagree at one end, which may indicate a read error. The chain is built from TRBV28 and TRBJ1-2, with 7 bases fitting TRBD1. CDR1 and CDR2 from the germline V gene are MDHEN and SYDVKM. This CDR3 is 13 amino acids long. In DNA form, the CDR3 reads TGTGCCAACAGTCTGGGACAGACCTATGGCTACACCTTC. The encoded protein is CANSLGQTYGYTF.

A note on this clonotype: An end of the junction does not agree with germline; a read error may underlie this. V is TRBV29-1 and J is TRBJ1-5; D not certain. Per the germline V gene, CDR1 is SQVTM and CDR2 is ANQGSEA. The CDR3 extends over 13 amino acids. The CDR3: CSVEAGVRQPQHF. For the CDR3, the DNA is TGCAGCGTTGAGGCGGGTGTGCGTCAGCCACAGCATTTT.

This rearrangement joins TRBV29-1 to TRBJ2-7; D remains ambiguous. Germline loops: CDR1 SQVTM, CDR2 ANQGSEA. V lost 4 bases, J lost 7 bases, and 11 bases lay in between. The CDR3 extends over 11 amino acids. CDR3: CSVVVENEQYF. CDR3 bases: TGCAGCGTTGTCGTCGAAAATGAGCAGTACTTC.

This clonotype was seen only once. This chain links TRBV6-5 with TRBJ1-2, with D possibly being TRBD1 (5 bases). This CDR3 comprises 17 residues. The ends were cut back, 6 bases at V and 3 bases at J, with 23 bases in the middle. Germline CDR1 MNHEY, CDR2 SVGAGI. Here the CDR3 DNA reads TGTGCCAGCAGCTACACTTTGACAAGGGGCGGGTACTATGGCTACACCTTC. Translation gives CASSYTLTRGGYYGYTF.

V usage is TRBV11-2 and J usage is TRBJ2-1; possible D gene TRBD1, 6 bases. Germline V lookup: CDR1 SGHAT, CDR2 FQNNGV. The CDR3 extends over 16 amino acids. Trimming cost V 2 bases and J 6 bases, with 17 bases left between them. The CDR3 spells CASSLTTDRMFNEQFF. The CDR3 DNA sequence: TGTGCCAGCAGCTTAACCACAGACAGGATGTTCAATGAGCAGTTCTTC.

This clonotype was counted ten times or more. The chain couples TRBV20-1 to TRBJ2-3; 8 nucleotides align to TRBD2. Trimming removed 6 bases from V and 1 base from J; junction bases left unmatched: 15. The CDR3 spans 17 residues. Germline CDR1 reads DFQATT; CDR2 reads SNEGSKA (reference sequence). CDR3 coding DNA: TGCAGTGCCGCCTACCGCCGGGGGGGGCGAGGCACAGATACGCAGTATTTT. Its protein product is CSAAYRRGGRGTDTQYF.

With regard to this clonotype: No conserved phenylalanine or tryptophan is present at the end of the CDR3, so a read error is the likely explanation. The chain joins TRBV7-9 to TRBJ2-5; 7 bases are a match to TRBD2. In germline, CDR1 is SEHNR, CDR2 FQNEAQ (reference sequence). The junction had 8 bases not matched to a gene; V was cut back by 5 bases and J by 2 bases. This CDR3 region has 15 residues. CDR3 coding DNA: TGTGCCAGCAGCGCCATGCTAGCGGCACAAGAGACCCAGTACCTC. It encodes CASSAMLAAQETQYL.

Concerning this clonotype itself: An end of the junction differs from the germline gene, which may be a read error. CDR3: CARGSDKNQPQHF. The DNA for the CDR3 is TGTGCTAGAGGTTCTGACAAAAATCAGCCCCAGCATTTT. V usage is TRBV12-5 and J usage is TRBJ1-5; D not certain. The germline CDR1 and CDR2 sequences are LGHNT and FRNRAP. The CDR3 is 13 amino acids.

On this clonotype: The junction and the germline gene differ at one end; a read error may be behind it. The chain employs TRBV11-2 and TRBJ2-1; 8 bases line up with TRBD2. There are 16 residues in the CDR3. The germline V gene has CDR1 SGHAT and CDR2 FQNNGV. CDR3 in DNA: TGTGCCAGTAGCTTAGGGTGCGGGAGGACCTACAATGAGCAGTTCTTT. This sequence encodes CASSLGCGRTYNEQFF.

With respect to this clonotype: The junction differs from germline at one of its ends, possibly a read error. The rearrangement links TRBV12-3 or TRBV12-4 to TRBJ2-1, with 8 bases fitting TRBD2. The CDR3 spans 14 residues. In DNA, the CDR3 is TGTACCAGCAGTCTAGCGGGTGGCTCGGATGAGCAGCTCTTC. It encodes CTSSLAGGSDEQLF.

In this sample, this clonotype turned up once. Relative to the germline gene, one junction end is altered; a read error may explain this. This CDR3 reads CVSRLTGEETRYF. For the CDR3, the DNA is TGTGTCAGCAGGTTGACAGGGGAAGAGACCCGGTACTTC. The chain has TRBV6-6 and TRBJ2-5, with 8 bases lining up with TRBD1. The germline CDR1 and CDR2 sequences are MNHNY and SVGAGI (reference sequence). The CDR3 spans 13 residues.

Comments on this clonotype: The junction and the germline gene differ at one end; a read error may be behind it. This rearrangement joins TRBV6-5 to TRBJ1-2; D is unclear. In germline, CDR1 is MNHEY, CDR2 SVGAGI. The CDR3 has 14 residues. In DNA, the CDR3 is TGTGCCAGCAATTACTCCGTAGGAGGGAAAGGCTACACCTTC. It specifies CASNYSVGGKGYTF.

Concerning this clonotype: The junction departs from germline at one end; a sequencing error may be responsible. The chain carries TRBV5-1 and TRBJ1-1; D gene uncertain. Per germline, CDR1 SGHRS and CDR2 YFSETQ. There are 16 residues in the CDR3. Here the CDR3 reads CASSLVGSSGNTETFF. The CDR3 coding sequence is TGCGCCAGCAGCTTGGTGGGCAGTAGTGGGAACACTGAAACTTTCTTT.

Many counts were recorded for this clonotype. This may be a read error, as it is one base from a much larger clone. V usage is TRBV7-9 and J usage is TRBJ1-2; 8 bases agree with TRBD1. The germline V gene has CDR1 SEHNR and CDR2 FQNEAQ (reference sequence). CDR3 length: 15 amino acids. The CDR3 here is CASSVKQGDNYSYTF. The CDR3 coding sequence is TGTGCCAGCAGCGTCAAACAGGGGGATAACTATAGCTACACCTTC.